The clone carrying this TCR beta chain occurred once. This sample is drawn from a study of cytomegalovirus exposure and HLA in healthy donors. The CDR3 spans 14 residues. V lost 6 bases and J lost 9; bases outside the gene matches: 11. The germline gives CDR1 MRHNA, CDR2 SNTAGT. Amplification used 60 Vbeta primers and 13 Jbeta primers. Sequencing was performed with immunoSEQ multiplex PCR; in TCRdb, only in-frame clones are kept and a portion is missing. This sample has approximately 160,000 clones; roughly 80% occur once, and the top ten carry approximately 0.8%. The chain couples TRBV6-4 to TRBJ2-1; 7 bases agree with TRBD2. Material: PBMCs. This TCR was sampled from a woman between 18 and 29 years old in good health and CMV-seronegative. CDR3 DNA sequence: TGTGCCAGCAGCCCGGGGAGGGAAACGCTTGAGCAGTTCTTC. Translating it yields CASSPGRETLEQFF.